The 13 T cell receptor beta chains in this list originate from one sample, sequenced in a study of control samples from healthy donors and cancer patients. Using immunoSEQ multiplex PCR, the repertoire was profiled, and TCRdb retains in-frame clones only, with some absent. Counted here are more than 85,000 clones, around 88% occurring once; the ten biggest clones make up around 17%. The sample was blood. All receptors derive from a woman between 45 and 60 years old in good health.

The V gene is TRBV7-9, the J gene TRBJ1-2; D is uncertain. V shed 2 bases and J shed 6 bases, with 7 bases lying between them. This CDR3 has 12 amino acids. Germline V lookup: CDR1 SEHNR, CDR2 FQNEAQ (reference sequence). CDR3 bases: TGTGCCAGCAGCTTAAAGGGTAATGGCTACACCTTC. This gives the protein CASSLKGNGYTF.

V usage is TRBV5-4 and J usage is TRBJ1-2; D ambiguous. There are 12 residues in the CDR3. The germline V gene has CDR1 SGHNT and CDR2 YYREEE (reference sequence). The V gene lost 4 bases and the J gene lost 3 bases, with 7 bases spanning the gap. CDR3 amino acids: CASSPNYYGYTF. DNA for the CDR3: TGTGCCAGCAGCCCGAATTACTATGGCTACACCTTC.

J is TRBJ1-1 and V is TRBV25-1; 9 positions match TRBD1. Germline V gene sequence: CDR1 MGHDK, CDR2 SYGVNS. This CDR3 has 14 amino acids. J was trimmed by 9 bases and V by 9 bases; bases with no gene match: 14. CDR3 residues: CASKTGTGGPKAFF. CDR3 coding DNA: TGTGCCAGTAAAACAGGTACAGGGGGCCCAAAAGCTTTCTTT.

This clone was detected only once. The CDR3 loop is CASSWDWSYEQYF. The DNA of the CDR3 is TGTGCCAGCAGTTGGGACTGGTCCTACGAGCAGTACTTC. The chain has TRBV12-3 or TRBV12-4 and TRBJ2-7; D perhaps matches TRBD2 (6 bases). The CDR3 runs to 13 residues. V was pared by 4 bases and J by 1 base, with 8 bases between.

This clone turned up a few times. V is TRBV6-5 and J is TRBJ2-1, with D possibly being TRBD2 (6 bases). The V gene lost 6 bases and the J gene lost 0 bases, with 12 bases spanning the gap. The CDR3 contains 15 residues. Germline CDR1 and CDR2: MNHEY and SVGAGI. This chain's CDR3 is CASRWRDSSYNEQFF. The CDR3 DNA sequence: TGTGCCAGCAGGTGGCGGGACTCCTCCTACAATGAGCAGTTCTTC.

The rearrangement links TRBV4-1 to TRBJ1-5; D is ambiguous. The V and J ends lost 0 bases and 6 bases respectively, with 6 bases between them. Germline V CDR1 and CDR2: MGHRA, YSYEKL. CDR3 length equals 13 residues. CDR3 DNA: TGCGCCAGCAGCCAAGACTTGGTTCAGCCCCAGCATTTT. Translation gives CASSQDLVQPQHF.

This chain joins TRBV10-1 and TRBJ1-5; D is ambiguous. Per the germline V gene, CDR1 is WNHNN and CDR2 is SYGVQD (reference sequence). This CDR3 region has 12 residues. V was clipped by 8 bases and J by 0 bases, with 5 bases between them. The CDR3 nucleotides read TGCGCCAGCGATTATAGCAATCAGCCCCAGCATTTT. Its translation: CASDYSNQPQHF.

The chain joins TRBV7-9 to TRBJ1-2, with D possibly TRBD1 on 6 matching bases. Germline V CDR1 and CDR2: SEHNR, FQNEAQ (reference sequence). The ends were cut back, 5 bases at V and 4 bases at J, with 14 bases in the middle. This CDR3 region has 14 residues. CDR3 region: CASSPTGTFYGYTF. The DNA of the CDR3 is TGTGCCAGCAGCCCTACAGGGACGTTCTATGGCTACACCTTC.

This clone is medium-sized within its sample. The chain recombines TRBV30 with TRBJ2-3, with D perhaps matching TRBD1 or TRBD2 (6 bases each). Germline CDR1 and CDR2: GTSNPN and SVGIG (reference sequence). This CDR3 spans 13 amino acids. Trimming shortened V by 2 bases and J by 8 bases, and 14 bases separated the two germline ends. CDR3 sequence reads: CAWSRGATGTQYF. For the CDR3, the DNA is TGTGCCTGGAGTAGGGGGGCCACGGGTACGCAGTATTTT.

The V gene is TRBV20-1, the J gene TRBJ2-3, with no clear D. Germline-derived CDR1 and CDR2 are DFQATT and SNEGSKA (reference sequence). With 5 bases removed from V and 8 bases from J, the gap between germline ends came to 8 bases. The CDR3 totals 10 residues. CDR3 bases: TGCAGTGCTCGCTCCGGTACGCAGTATTTT. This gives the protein CSARSGTQYF.

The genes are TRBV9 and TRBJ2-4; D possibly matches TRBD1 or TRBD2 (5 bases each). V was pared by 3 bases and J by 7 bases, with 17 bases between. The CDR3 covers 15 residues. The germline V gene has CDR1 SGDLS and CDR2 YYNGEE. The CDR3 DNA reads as TGTGCCAGCAGCGCCCGGGACGGGGAACGGAACATTCAGTACTTC. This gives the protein CASSARDGERNIQYF.

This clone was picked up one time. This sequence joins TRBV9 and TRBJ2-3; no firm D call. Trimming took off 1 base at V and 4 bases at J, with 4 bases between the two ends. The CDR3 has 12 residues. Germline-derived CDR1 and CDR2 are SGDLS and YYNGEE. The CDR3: CASSVFPDTQYF. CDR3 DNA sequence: TGTGCCAGCAGCGTATTCCCAGATACGCAGTATTTT.

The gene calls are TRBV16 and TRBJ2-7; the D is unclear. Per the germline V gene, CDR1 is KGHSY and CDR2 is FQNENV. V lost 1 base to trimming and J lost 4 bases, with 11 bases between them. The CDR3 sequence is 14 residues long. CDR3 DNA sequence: TGTGCCAGCAGCCAATTCCTAAACTTATACGAGCAGTACGTC. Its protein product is CASSQFLNLYEQYV.